This T cell receptor (beta chain) was captured by sequencing in a study of T-cell memory formation after mild COVID-19. TCRdb itself ran the 5' RACE reads through MiXCR, one entry per CDR3 protein. The repertoire holds about 390,000 distinct CDR3 sequences, with about 16% as singletons. V lost 4 bases and J 2 bases, leaving 9 bases between the germline ends. Germline V gene data show CDR1 as WNHNN and CDR2 as SYGVQD (reference sequence). The CDR3 totals 15 residues. This clonotype was counted ten times or more. The antigen remains undetermined. Overall study results and limits: Clones that got smaller from day 15 to 85 had even CD4/CD8, while clones growing later tipped toward CD4+. Some SARS-CoV-2-responding clones were already detected in memory before infection. Shrinking CD4+ clones were chiefly CM and EM; CD8+ ones were chiefly EMRA.

This chain connects TRBV10-1 to TRBJ2-6; a weak D match, TRBD2 (5 bases). Material: PBMCs or a T cell subset sorted from them (not recorded which). The receptor's source is a man aged 18 to 30 who had mild COVID-19 (a few samples of this study predate the infection). Cell type and time point are not known. The CDR3 DNA reads as TGCGCCAGCAGTGGGGGAGCTACTGGGGCCAACGTCCTGACTTTC. Its protein product is CASSGGATGANVLTF.